Following are 7 T cell receptor beta chains from one sample sequenced in a study of cytomegalovirus exposure and HLA in healthy donors. Primers included in the PCR were 60 Vbeta and 13 Jbeta primers. The protocol was immunoSEQ multiplex PCR, while the TCRdb copy is restricted to in-frame clones and leaves out a portion. The sample lists tens of thousands of clones; around three quarters were seen once. Sequences were obtained from PBMCs. The receptor set was obtained from a woman in her 50s in good health and CMV-seropositive.

The CDR3 bases are TGTGCCAGCAGCTCCCCGGGGAGTGAGCAGTTCTTC. Its protein is CASSSPGSEQFF. V is TRBV5-4 and J is TRBJ2-1, with D perhaps matching TRBD2 (5 bases). The CDR3 extends over 12 amino acids. Germline V gives CDR1 SGHNT, CDR2 YYREEE (reference sequence). V gave up 3 bases and J gave up 9 bases, with 10 bases separating them. Filled out from reference TRBV5-4 and TRBJ2-1, the complete variable domain reads ETGVTQSPTHLIKTRGQQVTLRCSSQSGHNTVSWYQQALGQGPQFIFQYYREEENGRGNFPPRFSGLQFPNYSSELNVNALELDDSALYLCASSSPGSEQFFGPGTRLTVL.

The CDR3 DNA reads as TGTGCCAGCAGTTTCCGGGGACTGACAGATACGCAGTATTTT. Translation: CASSFRGLTDTQYF. The gene calls are TRBV28 and TRBJ2-3; maybe TRBD2 (6 bases). V lost 3 bases, J lost 3 bases, and 10 bases lay in between. The CDR3 sequence is 14 residues long. Germline V gene data show CDR1 as MDHEN and CDR2 as SYDVKM. Drawing the rest from reference TRBV28 and TRBJ2-3, the complete variable domain is DVKVTQSSRYLVKRTGEKVFLECVQDMDHENMFWYRQDPGLGLRLIYFSYDVKMKEKGDIPEGYSVSREKKERFSLILESASTNQTSMYLCASSFRGLTDTQYFGPGTRLTVL.

This sequence joins TRBV28 and TRBJ1-2; D might be TRBD1 (6 bases). Germline loops: CDR1 MDHEN, CDR2 SYDVKM. The CDR3 runs 14 residues. Trimming took off 6 bases at V and 4 bases at J, with 15 bases between the two ends. The CDR3 nucleotides read TGTGCCAGCAGGAGACAGGCCCTCCTCTATGGCTACACCTTC. Its translation is CASRRQALLYGYTF.

The rearrangement joins TRBV6-5 to TRBJ1-1; D call uncertain. CDR1 is MNHEY, CDR2 SVGAGI, per germline. The V gene lost 6 bases and the J gene lost 1 base, with 9 bases spanning the gap. The CDR3 runs to 13 residues. CDR3 in DNA: TGTGCCAGCAGCCAGCGCGGGAACACTGAAGCTTTCTTT. This gives the protein CASSQRGNTEAFF.

The rearrangement uses TRBV7-9 and TRBJ2-3; 11 nucleotides align to TRBD2. Germline CDR1 is SEHNR and CDR2 is FQNEAQ (reference sequence). The J segment lost 2 bases and the V segment lost 2 bases, leaving 3 bases of the junction unmatched. This CDR3 region has 16 residues. CDR3 region: CASSLIAGGPTDTQYF. The CDR3 coding sequence is TGTGCCAGCAGCTTAATAGCGGGAGGGCCCACAGATACGCAGTATTTT.

The chain is built from TRBV28 and TRBJ1-2; D not certain. The germline V gene encodes CDR1 MDHEN and CDR2 SYDVKM. This CDR3 is 12 amino acids long. Trimming shortened V by 3 bases and J by 7 bases, and 9 bases separated the two germline ends. The CDR3 nucleotides read TGTGCCAGCAGTTTCGATAGATTTGGCTACACCTTC. Amino acids: CASSFDRFGYTF.

This clone was observed a handful of times. The rearrangement links TRBV5-1 to TRBJ2-3; 9 nucleotides match TRBD2. There are 17 residues in the CDR3. Germline trimming cut 6 bases from V and 2 bases from J; bases unmatched to any gene: 13. Per germline, CDR1 SGHRS and CDR2 YFSETQ. The CDR3 region is CASTRRGSGSTTDTQYF. CDR3 in DNA: TGCGCCAGCACACGACGGGGTAGCGGGAGCACCACAGATACGCAGTATTTT.